Listed below are T cell receptor beta chains from one sample, sequenced in a study of Graves' ophthalmopathy and Graves' hyperthyroidism. TCRdb reprocessed the multiplex PCR reads with MiXCR, giving one entry per CDR3 protein. The sample gives around 400,000 distinct CDR3 sequences, 15% to 20% of which show up once; around 1.6% is in the top ten. The material sequenced was peripheral blood. The receptors were sampled from a woman between 18 and 29 years old with Graves' ophthalmopathy. CDR3s include the opening cysteine and the closing phenylalanine or tryptophan. The order of the fields is clone size, J gene, D gene, V gene, CDR3 DNA, CDR3 protein. The D gene is left open where the match is weak. Not all rows give a size; the values are once, few, many and, for expanded clones, a class.

many TRBJ2-7 TRBD2 TRBV5-1 TGCGCCAGCAGCTTACGGCGGGGGGGCATCGAGCAGTACTTC CASSLRRGGIEQYF
. TRBJ1-6 TRBD1 TRBV28 TGTGCCAGCAGTTCTTACGGACAGGGGATAGGTTCACCCCTCCACTTT CASSSYGQGIGSPLHF
few TRBJ1-5 . TRBV18 TGTGCCAGCTCACCAGAAGACAGCAATCAGCCCCAGCATTTT CASSPEDSNQPQHF
many TRBJ2-7 TRBD1 TRBV6-1 TGTGCCAGCAGACCACAGGGGGCTGGCTCCTACGAGCAGTACTTC CASRPQGAGSYEQYF
. TRBJ1-1 . TRBV6-2/TRBV6-3 TGTGCCAGCAGAACCAGGATGAACACTGAAGCTTTCTTT CASRTRMNTEAFF
few TRBJ2-5 . TRBV28 TGTGCCAGCAGCCCCACCCGGAGGCAAGAGACCCAGTACTTC CASSPTRRQETQYF
many TRBJ1-4 . TRBV6-5 TGTGCCAGCAGTTACGATTCTAGGGGCGGTGAAAAACTGTTTTTT CASSYDSRGGEKLFF
many TRBJ1-5 TRBD1 TRBV25-1 TGTGCCAGCAGTGATGACGGGACAGGATGCAATCAGCCCCAGCATTTT CASSDDGTGCNQPQHF
many TRBJ2-7 . TRBV6-5 TGTGCCAGCAGCCAGCTCCGGGGCCGCTACGAGCAGTACTTC CASSQLRGRYEQYF
. TRBJ2-5 TRBD2 TRBV28 TGTGCCAGCAGTTTTGGAAGCGGGAGGGTCAAGACCCAGTACTTC CASSFGSGRVKTQYF
many TRBJ1-2 . TRBV20-1 TGCAGTGCTAGAGTTGGTGAGAGGGCTAGCGATGGCTACACCTTC CSARVGERASDGYTF
many TRBJ2-7 TRBD2 TRBV20-1 TGCAGTGCCCCGCTCGGGACTAGAGGGGCCGAGCAGTACTTC CSAPLGTRGAEQYF
many TRBJ1-1 . TRBV28 TGTGCCAGCAGTTTATTATTGTCTTTCGGGGCTTTCTTT CASSLLLSFGAFF
many TRBJ1-2 . TRBV12-3/TRBV12-4 TGTGCCAGCACCCTTCGGACAGTTGTCGTCGCCGGGTTTTATGGCTACACCTTC CASTLRTVVVAGFYGYTF
many TRBJ1-1 . TRBV14 TGTGCCAGCAGCCAAGGCGCCAGCCAAATGAACACTGAAGCTTTCTTT CASSQGASQMNTEAFF
few TRBJ1-1 . TRBV6-2/TRBV6-3 TGTGCCAGCAGGGCTCAAATCAGGGGCTTGGCTTTCTTT CASRAQIRGLAFF
many TRBJ2-7 . TRBV4-3 TGCGCCAGCAGCCAGGGGGGAGTCTCCCACGAGCAGTACTTC CASSQGGVSHEQYF
many TRBJ1-2 TRBD1 TRBV7-2 TGTGCCAGCAGCCCAGGGGGCGCGACTGAATATGGCTACACCTTC CASSPGGATEYGYTF
many TRBJ2-5 . TRBV20-1 TGCAGTGTTATGGAAGAAGAGACCCAGTACTTC CSVMEEETQYF
many TRBJ2-5 . TRBV10-3 TGTGCCATCAGTCCCAGACCCCGGGAGGAGACCCAGTACTTC CAISPRPREETQYF
many TRBJ1-5 TRBD1 TRBV19 TGTGCCAGTACCATGATTACAGGGGCGCGGAGCAATCAGCCCCAGCATTTT CASTMITGARSNQPQHF
many TRBJ1-1 . TRBV10-3 TGTGCCATCAGTGAGTCGGCGGCAGGTCGGACTGAAGCTTTCTTT CAISESAAGRTEAFF
many TRBJ2-7 TRBD2 TRBV9 TGTGCCAGCAGCGTAGAAGCGGGAGGTTACTACGAGCAGTACTTC CASSVEAGGYYEQYF
many TRBJ2-5 TRBD2 TRBV6-5 TGTGCCAGCAGTTACTCGAGACTAGCGGGCATAGAGACCCAGTACTTC CASSYSRLAGIETQYF
many TRBJ1-6 . TRBV7-2 TGTGCCAGCAGCTTAGGCGGTCCCGTTAATTCACCCCTCCACTTT CASSLGGPVNSPLHF
. TRBJ2-7 . TRBV24-1 TGTGCCACCAGTGATGAGACCCACTCCGAGCAGTACTTC CATSDETHSEQYF
few TRBJ1-1 . TRBV6-2/TRBV6-3 TGTGCCAGCAACCGTATGAGCAGGGCCCTGAAGACTGAAGCTTTCTTT CASNRMSRALKTEAFF
many TRBJ2-5 . TRBV7-9 TGTGCCAGCAGCTTAAGACTGATGACTGAGACCCAGTACTTC CASSLRLMTETQYF
. TRBJ1-2 . TRBV12-3/TRBV12-4 TGTGCCAGCAGTTTACCCACCGAGGGGAATGGCTACACCTTC CASSLPTEGNGYTF
. TRBJ2-7 TRBD1 TRBV15 TGTGCCACCAGCCCCCCGGGACAGCCGATGTACGAGCAGTACTTC CATSPPGQPMYEQYF
. TRBJ1-2 TRBD1 TRBV7-8 TGTGCCAGCAGCTTACCTTCCTACACACAGGGGGCTGGCTACACCTTC CASSLPSYTQGAGYTF
. TRBJ2-7 TRBD2 TRBV27 TGTGCCAGCTCCGGACAGACTAGCGGAGGCCCCTACGAGCAGTACTTC CASSGQTSGGPYEQYF
. TRBJ1-5 . TRBV6-2/TRBV6-3 TGTGCCAGCAGCGCCGCCGGGGCAGGGCTAAATCAGCCCCAGCATTTT CASSAAGAGLNQPQHF
many TRBJ2-2 . TRBV24-1 TGTGCCACCACCGGGGAGCCCAACACCGGGGAGCTGTTTTTT CATTGEPNTGELFF
many TRBJ1-2 TRBD1 TRBV28 TGTGCCAGCACCTGGGGGACAGGGAACTTCTATGGCTACACCTTC CASTWGTGNFYGYTF
many TRBJ2-7 . TRBV2 TGTGCCATCGAAGTAGGACCGCTTGGCGAGCAGTACTTC CAIEVGPLGEQYF
many TRBJ1-6 . TRBV19 TGTGCCAGTAGTTCCGGGCCTCTTAGTTCACCCCTCCACTTT CASSSGPLSSPLHF
many TRBJ1-1 . TRBV29-1 TGCAGCGTTGAATGGGCTTTCTTT CSVEWAFF
many TRBJ2-5 TRBD2 TRBV7-2 TGTGCCAGCAGCTCAGGGACTAGCTTTCTTGAGACCCAGTACTTC CASSSGTSFLETQYF